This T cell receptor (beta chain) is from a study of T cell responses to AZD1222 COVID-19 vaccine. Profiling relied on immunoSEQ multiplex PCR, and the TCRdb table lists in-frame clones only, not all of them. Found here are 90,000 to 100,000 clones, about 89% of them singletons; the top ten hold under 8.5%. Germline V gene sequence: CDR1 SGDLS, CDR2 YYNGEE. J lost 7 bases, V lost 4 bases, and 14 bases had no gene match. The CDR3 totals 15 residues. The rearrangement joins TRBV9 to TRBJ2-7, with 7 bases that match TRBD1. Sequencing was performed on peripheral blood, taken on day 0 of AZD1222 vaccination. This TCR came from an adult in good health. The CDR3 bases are TGTGCCAGCAGCCCTAGTGGGACAGATCAGCTAGAGCAGTACTTC. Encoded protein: CASSPSGTDQLEQYF.